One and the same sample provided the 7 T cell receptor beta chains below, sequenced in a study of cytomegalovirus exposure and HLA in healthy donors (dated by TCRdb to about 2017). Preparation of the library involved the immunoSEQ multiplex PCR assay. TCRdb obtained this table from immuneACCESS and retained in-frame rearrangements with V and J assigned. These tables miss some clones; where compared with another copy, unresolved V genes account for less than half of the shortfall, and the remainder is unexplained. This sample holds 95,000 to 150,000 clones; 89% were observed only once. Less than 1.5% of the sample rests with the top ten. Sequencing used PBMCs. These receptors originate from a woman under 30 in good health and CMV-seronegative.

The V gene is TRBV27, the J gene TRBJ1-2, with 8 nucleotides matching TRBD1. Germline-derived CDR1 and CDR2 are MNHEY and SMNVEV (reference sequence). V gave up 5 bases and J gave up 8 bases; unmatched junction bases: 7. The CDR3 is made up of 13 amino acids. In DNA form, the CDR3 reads TGTGCCAGCAGTCCGACAGGGGTGGCGGGCTACACCTTC. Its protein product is CASSPTGVAGYTF.

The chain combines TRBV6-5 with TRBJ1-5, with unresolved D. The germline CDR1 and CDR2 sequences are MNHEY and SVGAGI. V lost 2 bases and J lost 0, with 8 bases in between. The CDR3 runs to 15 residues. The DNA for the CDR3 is TGTGCCAGCAGTTACGACTTGAATAGCAATCAGCCCCAGCATTTT. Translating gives CASSYDLNSNQPQHF.

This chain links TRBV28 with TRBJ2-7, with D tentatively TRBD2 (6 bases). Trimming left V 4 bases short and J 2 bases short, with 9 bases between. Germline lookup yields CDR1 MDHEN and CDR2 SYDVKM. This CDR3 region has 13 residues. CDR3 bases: TGTGCCAGCAGTTCGGGAGTCGCCTACGAGCAGTACTTC. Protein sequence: CASSSGVAYEQYF.

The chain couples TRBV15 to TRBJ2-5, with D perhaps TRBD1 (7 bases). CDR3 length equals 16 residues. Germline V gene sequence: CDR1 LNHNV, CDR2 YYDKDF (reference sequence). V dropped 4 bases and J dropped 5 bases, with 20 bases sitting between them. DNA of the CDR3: TGTGCCACCAGCAAGGGCTCCAGTCCAGGGGGGGAGACCCAGTACTTC. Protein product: CATSKGSSPGGETQYF.

The CDR3 DNA is TGTGCCAGCAGCAGGGCCGGGACTTTCACTGAAGCTTTCTTT. Amino acids: CASSRAGTFTEAFF. The V call is TRBV7-9, the J call TRBJ1-1; a weak D match, TRBD1 (5 bases). Germline V lookup: CDR1 SEHNR, CDR2 FQNEAQ (reference sequence). Trimming removed 5 bases from V and 4 bases from J, with 14 bases in between. CDR3 length: 14 amino acids.

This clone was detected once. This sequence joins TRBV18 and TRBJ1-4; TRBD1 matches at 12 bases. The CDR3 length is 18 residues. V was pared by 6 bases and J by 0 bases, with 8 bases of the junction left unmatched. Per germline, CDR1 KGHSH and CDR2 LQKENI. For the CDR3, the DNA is TGTGCCAGCTCTCGATCCGGGACAGGGGGCGCAACTAATGAAAAACTGTTTTTT. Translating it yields CASSRSGTGGATNEKLFF.

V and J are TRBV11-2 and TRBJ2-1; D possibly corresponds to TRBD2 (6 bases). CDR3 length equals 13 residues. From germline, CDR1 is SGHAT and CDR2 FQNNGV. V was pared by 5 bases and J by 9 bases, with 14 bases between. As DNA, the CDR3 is TGTGCCAGCAGCCGAGGACTATTAGGTGAGCAGTTCTTC. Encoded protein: CASSRGLLGEQFF.